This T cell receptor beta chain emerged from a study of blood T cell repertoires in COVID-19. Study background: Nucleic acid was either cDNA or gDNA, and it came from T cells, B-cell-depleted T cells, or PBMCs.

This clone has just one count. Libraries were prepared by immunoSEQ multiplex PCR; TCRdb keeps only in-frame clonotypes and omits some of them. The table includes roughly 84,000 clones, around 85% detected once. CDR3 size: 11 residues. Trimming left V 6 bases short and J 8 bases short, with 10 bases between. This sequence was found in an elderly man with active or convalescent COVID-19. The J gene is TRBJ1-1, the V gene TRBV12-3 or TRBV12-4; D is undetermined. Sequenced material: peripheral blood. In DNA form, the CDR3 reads TGTGCCAGCAGCCAACGGTTGGAAGCTTTCTTT. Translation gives CASSQRLEAFF.